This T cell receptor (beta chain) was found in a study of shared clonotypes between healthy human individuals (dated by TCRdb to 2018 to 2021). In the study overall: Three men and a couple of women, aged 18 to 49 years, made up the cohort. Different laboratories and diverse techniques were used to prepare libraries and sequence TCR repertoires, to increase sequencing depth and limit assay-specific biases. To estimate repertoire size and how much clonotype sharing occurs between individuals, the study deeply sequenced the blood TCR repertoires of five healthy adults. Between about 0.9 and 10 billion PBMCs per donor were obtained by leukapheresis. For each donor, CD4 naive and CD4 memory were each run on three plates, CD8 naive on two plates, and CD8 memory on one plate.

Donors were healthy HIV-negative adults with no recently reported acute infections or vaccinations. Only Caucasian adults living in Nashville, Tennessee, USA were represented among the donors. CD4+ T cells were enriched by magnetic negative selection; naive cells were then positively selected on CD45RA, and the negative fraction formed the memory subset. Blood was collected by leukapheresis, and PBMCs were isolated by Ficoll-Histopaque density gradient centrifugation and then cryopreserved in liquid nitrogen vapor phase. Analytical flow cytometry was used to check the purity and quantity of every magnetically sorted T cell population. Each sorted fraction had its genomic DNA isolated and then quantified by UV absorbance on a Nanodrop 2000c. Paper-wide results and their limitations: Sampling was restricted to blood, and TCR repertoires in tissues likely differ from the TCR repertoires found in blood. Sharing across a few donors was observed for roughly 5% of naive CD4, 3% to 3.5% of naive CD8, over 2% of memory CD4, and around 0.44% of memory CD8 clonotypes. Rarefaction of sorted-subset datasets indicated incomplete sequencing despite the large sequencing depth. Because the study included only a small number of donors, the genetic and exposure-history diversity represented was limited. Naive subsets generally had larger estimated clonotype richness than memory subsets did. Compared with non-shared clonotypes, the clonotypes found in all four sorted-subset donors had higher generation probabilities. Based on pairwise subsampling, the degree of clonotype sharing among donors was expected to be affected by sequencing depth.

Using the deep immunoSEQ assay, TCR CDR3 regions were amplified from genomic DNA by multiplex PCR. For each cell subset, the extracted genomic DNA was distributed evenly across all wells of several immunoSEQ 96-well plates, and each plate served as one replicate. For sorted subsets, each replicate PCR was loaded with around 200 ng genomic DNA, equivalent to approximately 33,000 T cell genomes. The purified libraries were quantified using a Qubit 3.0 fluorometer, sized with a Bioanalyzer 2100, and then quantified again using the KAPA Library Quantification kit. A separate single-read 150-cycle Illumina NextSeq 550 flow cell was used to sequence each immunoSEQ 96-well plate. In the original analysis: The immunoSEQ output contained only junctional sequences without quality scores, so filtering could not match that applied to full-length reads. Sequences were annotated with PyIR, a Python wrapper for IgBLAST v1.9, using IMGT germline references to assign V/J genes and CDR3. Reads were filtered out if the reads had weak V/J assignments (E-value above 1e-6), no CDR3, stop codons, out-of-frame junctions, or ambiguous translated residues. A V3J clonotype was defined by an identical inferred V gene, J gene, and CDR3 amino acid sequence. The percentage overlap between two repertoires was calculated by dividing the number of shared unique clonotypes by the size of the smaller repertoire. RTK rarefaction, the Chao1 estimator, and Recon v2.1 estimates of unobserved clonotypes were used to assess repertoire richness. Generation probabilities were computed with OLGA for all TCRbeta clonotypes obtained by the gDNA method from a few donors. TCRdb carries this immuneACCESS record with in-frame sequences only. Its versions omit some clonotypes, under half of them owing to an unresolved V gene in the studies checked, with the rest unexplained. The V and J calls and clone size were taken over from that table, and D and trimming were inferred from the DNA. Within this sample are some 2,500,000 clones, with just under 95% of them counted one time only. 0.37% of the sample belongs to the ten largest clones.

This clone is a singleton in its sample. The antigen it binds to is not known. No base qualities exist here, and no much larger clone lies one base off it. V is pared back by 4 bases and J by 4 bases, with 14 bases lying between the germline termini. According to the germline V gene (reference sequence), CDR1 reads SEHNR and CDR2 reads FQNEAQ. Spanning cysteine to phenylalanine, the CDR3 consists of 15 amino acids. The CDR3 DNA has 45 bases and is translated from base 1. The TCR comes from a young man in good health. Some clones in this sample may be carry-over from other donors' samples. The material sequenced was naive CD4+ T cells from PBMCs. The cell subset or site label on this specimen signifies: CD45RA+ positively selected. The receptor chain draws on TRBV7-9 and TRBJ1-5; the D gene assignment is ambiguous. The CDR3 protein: CASSSAGPGNQPQHF. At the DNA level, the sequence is TGTGCCAGCAGCTCCGCCGGGCCTGGAAATCAGCCCCAGCATTTT.